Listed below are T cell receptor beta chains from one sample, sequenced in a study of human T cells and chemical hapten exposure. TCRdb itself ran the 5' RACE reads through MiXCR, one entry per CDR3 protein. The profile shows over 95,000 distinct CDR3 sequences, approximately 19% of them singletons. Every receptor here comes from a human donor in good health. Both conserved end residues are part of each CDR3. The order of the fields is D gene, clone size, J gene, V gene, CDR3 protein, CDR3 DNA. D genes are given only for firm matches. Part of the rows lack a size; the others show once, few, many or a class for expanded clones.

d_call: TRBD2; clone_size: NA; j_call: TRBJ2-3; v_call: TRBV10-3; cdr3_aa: CAIGGTSGSTDTQYF; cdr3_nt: TGTGCCATCGGGGGGACTAGCGGAAGCACAGATACGCAGTATTTT
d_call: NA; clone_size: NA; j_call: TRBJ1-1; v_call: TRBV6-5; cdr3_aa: CASSPLSQGAEAFF; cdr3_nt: TGTGCCAGCAGCCCCCTTTCACAGGGAGCTGAAGCTTTCTTT
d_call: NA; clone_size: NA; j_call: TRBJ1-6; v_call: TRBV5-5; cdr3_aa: CASSKSAYNSPLHF; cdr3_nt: TGTGCCAGCAGCAAGAGCGCCTATAATTCACCCCTCCACTTT
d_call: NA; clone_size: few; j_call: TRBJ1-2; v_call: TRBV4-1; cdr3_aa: CASSQPPRGRAYGYTF; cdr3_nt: TGCGCCAGCAGCCAACCCCCCCGGGGGCGGGCCTATGGCTACACCTTC
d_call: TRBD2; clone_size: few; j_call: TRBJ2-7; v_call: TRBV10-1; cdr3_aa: CASSEQGLADEQYF; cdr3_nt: TGCGCCAGCAGTGAGCAGGGACTAGCGGACGAGCAGTACTTC
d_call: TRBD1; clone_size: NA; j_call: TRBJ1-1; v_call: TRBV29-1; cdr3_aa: CSVGYRGRGDTEAFF; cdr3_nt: TGCAGCGTTGGGTACAGGGGGCGAGGAGACACTGAAGCTTTCTTT
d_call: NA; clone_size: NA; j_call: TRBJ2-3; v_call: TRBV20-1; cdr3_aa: CSAMLAQGGGTQYF; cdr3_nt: TGCAGTGCTATGCTAGCGCAAGGGGGGGGTACGCAGTATTTT
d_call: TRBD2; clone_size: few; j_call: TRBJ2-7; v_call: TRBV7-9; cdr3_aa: CASSLWGGLAGEYEQYF; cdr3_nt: TGTGCCAGCAGCTTATGGGGGGGACTAGCGGGAGAGTACGAGCAGTACTTC
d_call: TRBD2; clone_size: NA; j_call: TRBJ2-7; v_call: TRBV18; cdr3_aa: CASCPGLAEDEQYF; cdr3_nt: TGTGCCAGCTGCCCGGGACTAGCGGAGGACGAGCAGTACTTC
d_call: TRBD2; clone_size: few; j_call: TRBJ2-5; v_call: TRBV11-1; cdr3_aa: CASSLGLAGETQYF; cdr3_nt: TGTGCCAGCAGCTTGGGTCTAGCGGGAGAGACCCAGTACTTC
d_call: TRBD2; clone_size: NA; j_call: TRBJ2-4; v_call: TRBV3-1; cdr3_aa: CASSPAGVLAKNIQYF; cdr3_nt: TGTGCCAGCAGCCCTGCGGGGGTTCTAGCCAAAAACATTCAGTACTTC
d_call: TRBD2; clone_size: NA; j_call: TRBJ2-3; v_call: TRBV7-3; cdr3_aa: CASSLTASSGVNWVTDTQYF; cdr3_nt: TGTGCCAGCAGCTTAACTGCGTCTAGCGGGGTCAACTGGGTCACAGATACGCAGTATTTT
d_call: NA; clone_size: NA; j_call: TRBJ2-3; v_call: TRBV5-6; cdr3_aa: CASSFSGRFTDTQYF; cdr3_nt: TGTGCCAGCAGCTTCTCGGGGAGATTCACAGATACGCAGTATTTT
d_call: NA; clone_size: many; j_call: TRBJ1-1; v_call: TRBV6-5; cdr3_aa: CASSYRRDQRAFF; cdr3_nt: TGTGCCAGCAGTTACAGGAGGGATCAGAGGGCTTTCTTT
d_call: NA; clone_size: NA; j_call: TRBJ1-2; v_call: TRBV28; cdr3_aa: CASSPKGRSYGYTF; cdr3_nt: TGTGCCAGCAGCCCCAAGGGGCGCTCCTATGGCTACACCTTC
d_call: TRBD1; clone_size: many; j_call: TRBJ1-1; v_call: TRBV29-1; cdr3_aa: CSVGTGGSNTEAFF; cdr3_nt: TGCAGCGTTGGGACAGGGGGTTCGAACACTGAAGCTTTCTTT
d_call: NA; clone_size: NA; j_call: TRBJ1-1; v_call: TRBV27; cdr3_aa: CASRGDFRNTEAFF; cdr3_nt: TGTGCCAGCAGGGGGGACTTCAGGAACACTGAAGCTTTCTTT
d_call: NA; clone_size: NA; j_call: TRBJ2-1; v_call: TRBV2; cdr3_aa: CASRFIGEQFF; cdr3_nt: TGTGCCAGCCGGTTTATTGGAGAGCAGTTCTTC
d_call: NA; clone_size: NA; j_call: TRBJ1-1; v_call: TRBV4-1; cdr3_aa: CASSFYYTGMNTEAFF; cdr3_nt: TGCGCCAGCAGCTTTTACTACACAGGGATGAACACTGAAGCTTTCTTT
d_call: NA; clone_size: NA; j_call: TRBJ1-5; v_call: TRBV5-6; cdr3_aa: CASSSSESSSNQPQHF; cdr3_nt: TGTGCCAGCAGCAGCTCAGAGAGCAGTAGCAATCAGCCCCAGCATTTT
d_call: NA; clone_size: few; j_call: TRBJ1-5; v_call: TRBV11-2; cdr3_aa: CASSFTTGNQPQHF; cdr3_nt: TGTGCCAGCAGCTTTACGACGGGGAATCAGCCCCAGCATTTT
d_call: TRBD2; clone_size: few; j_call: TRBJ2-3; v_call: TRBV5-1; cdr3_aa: CASSRTGLAGVSTDTQYF; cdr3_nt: TGCGCCAGCAGCCGCACGGGACTAGCGGGCGTCAGCACAGATACGCAGTATTTT
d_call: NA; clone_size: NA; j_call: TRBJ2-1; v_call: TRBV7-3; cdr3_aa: CASSRTSRNEQFF; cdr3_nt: TGTGCCAGCAGCCGTACTAGTCGCAATGAGCAGTTCTTC
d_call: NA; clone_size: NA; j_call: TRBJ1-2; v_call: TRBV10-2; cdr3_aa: CASRYRTNYGYTF; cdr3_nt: TGCGCCAGCAGGTACCGGACTAACTATGGCTACACCTTC
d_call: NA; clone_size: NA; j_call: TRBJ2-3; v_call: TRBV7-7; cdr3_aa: CASSQGGHSADTQYF; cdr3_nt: TGTGCTAGCAGCCAGGGGGGACATTCCGCAGATACGCAGTATTTT
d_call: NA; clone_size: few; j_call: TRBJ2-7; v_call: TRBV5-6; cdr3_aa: CASIVGAGAPEYEQYF; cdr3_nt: TGTGCCAGCATCGTGGGGGCAGGTGCCCCTGAGTACGAGCAGTACTTC
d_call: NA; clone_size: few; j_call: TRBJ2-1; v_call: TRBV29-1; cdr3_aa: CSGDRIGNEQFF; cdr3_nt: TGCAGCGGGGACCGAATCGGAAATGAGCAGTTCTTC
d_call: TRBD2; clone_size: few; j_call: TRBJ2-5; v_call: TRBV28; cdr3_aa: CASAPWVAGVSQETQYF; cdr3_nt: TGTGCCAGCGCTCCCTGGGTAGCGGGAGTGAGCCAAGAGACCCAGTACTTC
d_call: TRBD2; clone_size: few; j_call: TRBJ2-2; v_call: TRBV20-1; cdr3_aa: CSAREPLAGETGELFF; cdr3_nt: TGCAGTGCTAGAGAGCCCCTAGCGGGAGAAACCGGGGAGCTGTTTTTT
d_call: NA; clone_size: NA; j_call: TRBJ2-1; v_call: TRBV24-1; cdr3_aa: CATSSELRRGEQFF; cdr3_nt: TGTGCCACCAGTTCCGAGCTTCGGCGCGGTGAGCAGTTCTTC
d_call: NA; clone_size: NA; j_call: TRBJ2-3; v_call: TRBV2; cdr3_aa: CASSEGDPSTDTQYF; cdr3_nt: TGTGCCAGCAGTGAAGGGGACCCAAGCACAGATACGCAGTATTTT
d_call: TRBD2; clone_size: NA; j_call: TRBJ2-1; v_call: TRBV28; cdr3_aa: CASSSGLAGGWGYNEQFF; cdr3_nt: TGTGCCAGCAGTTCGGGACTAGCGGGAGGGTGGGGTTACAATGAGCAGTTCTTC
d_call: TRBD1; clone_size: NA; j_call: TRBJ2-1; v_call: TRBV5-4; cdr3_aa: CASSPGPDRVSYNEQFF; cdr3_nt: TGTGCCAGCAGCCCGGGCCCAGACAGGGTCTCCTACAATGAGCAGTTCTTC
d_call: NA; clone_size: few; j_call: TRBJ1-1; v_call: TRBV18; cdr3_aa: CASSPETGYNTEAFF; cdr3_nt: TGTGCCAGCTCACCAGAGACAGGCTATAACACTGAAGCTTTCTTT
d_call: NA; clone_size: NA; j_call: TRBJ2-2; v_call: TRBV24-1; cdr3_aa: CATSRGGEATGELFF; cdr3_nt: TGTGCCACCAGTCGGGGCGGCGAGGCCACCGGGGAGCTGTTTTTT